What follows describes a single T cell receptor (beta chain). Its cognate antigen is unknown. V lost 3 bases to trimming and J lost 4 bases, with 9 bases between them. The CDR3 has 12 amino acids. Germline V gene data show CDR1 as GTSNPN and CDR2 as SVGIG (reference sequence). This entry comes from a study of blood T cells in healthy people across ages. For every donor, a draw yielded around 10 milliliters of peripheral blood. For the second PCR, which ran for about 6 to 12 cycles, a sample-barcoded 5' primer and a J-beta primer mix were used. Using its own MiXCR run on the 5' RACE reads, TCRdb lists one record per CDR3 protein. The data show around 990,000 distinct CDR3 sequences, roughly two fifths seen once. Points from the study as a whole: Across samples, TCR beta diversity tracked strongly with naive T cell percentage.

The sequencing sample was made of blood. The TCR originated in a man aged 18 to 30 in good health. The chain links TRBV30 to TRBJ1-1; no definite D call. CDR3 in amino acids: CAWRVRGTEAFF. The CDR3 DNA sequence: TGTGCCTGGAGGGTACGAGGCACTGAAGCTTTCTTT.